Listed below are T cell receptor beta chains from one sample, sequenced in a study of T cells after yellow fever vaccination. TCRdb processed the 5' RACE reads anew with MiXCR; each CDR3 protein has one entry. The top ten clones hold more than 0.6% of a sample with about 150,000 distinct CDR3 sequences, under 8% of them seen once. The sample consisted of CD4+ T cells sorted from PBMCs, taken 10 days after the yellow fever booster vaccination. These receptors were obtained from a man aged 25 to 45 who received the YFV17D yellow fever vaccine. Each CDR3 is given without its conserved first and last residue.

j_call: TRBJ2-2; v_call: TRBV24-1; cdr3_aa: ATSAPAGQSNTGELF
j_call: TRBJ2-1; v_call: TRBV5-1; cdr3_aa: ASSLVPGAGYEQF
j_call: TRBJ2-7; v_call: TRBV10-3; cdr3_aa: AISESISIDPSEQY
j_call: TRBJ2-3; v_call: TRBV20-1; cdr3_aa: SARVRAGDTQY
j_call: TRBJ1-1; v_call: TRBV6-5; cdr3_aa: ASSMGGVGTTEAF
j_call: TRBJ2-2; v_call: TRBV29-1; cdr3_aa: SVAGQRPGELF
j_call: TRBJ2-7; v_call: TRBV27; cdr3_aa: ASSRSLLPYEQY
j_call: TRBJ2-7; v_call: TRBV7-2; cdr3_aa: ASSTTRGSSGYEQY
j_call: TRBJ2-4; v_call: TRBV3-1; cdr3_aa: ASSQGLGSGGNIQY
j_call: TRBJ2-1; v_call: TRBV5-1; cdr3_aa: ASTSGTGAREQF
j_call: TRBJ2-1; v_call: TRBV7-2; cdr3_aa: ASSLERAYNEQF
j_call: TRBJ2-2; v_call: TRBV4-3; cdr3_aa: ASSQDLAVPSLGTGELF
j_call: TRBJ2-3; v_call: TRBV12-3/TRBV12-4; cdr3_aa: ASRTSGSVDTQY
j_call: TRBJ1-1; v_call: TRBV3-1; cdr3_aa: ASSQDFHTEAF
j_call: TRBJ2-3; v_call: TRBV7-9; cdr3_aa: ASSRDNTDTQY
j_call: TRBJ2-1; v_call: TRBV11-2; cdr3_aa: ASSSGLAGVYNEQF
j_call: TRBJ2-2; v_call: TRBV24-1; cdr3_aa: GTCDLTLSLVPGAVTGELF
j_call: TRBJ2-7; v_call: TRBV5-1; cdr3_aa: ASSFLGGRAGNEQY
j_call: TRBJ2-6; v_call: TRBV4-3; cdr3_aa: ASSQDLASGANVLT
j_call: TRBJ2-5; v_call: TRBV11-2; cdr3_aa: ASSPTRGGFETQY
j_call: TRBJ2-7; v_call: TRBV21-1; cdr3_aa: ASSKVNDEGESYEQY
j_call: TRBJ1-6; v_call: TRBV5-6; cdr3_aa: ASSPGANSPLH
j_call: TRBJ2-1; v_call: TRBV20-1; cdr3_aa: SARETSGLAGINEQF
j_call: TRBJ2-7; v_call: TRBV5-1; cdr3_aa: ASSLDRGRFYEQY
j_call: TRBJ2-3; v_call: TRBV5-1; cdr3_aa: ASNRGGVTDTQY
j_call: TRBJ2-1; v_call: TRBV7-3; cdr3_aa: ASSLSGGSYNEQF
j_call: TRBJ2-1; v_call: TRBV20-1; cdr3_aa: SARGGEIEQF
j_call: TRBJ1-2; v_call: TRBV4-3; cdr3_aa: ASSQDRQDKGT
j_call: TRBJ2-3; v_call: TRBV7-2; cdr3_aa: ASSIELATQY
j_call: TRBJ2-6; v_call: TRBV6-2/TRBV6-3; cdr3_aa: ATTLSGANVLT
j_call: TRBJ1-5; v_call: TRBV7-2; cdr3_aa: ASSLSDPYSNQPQH
j_call: TRBJ2-6; v_call: TRBV20-1; cdr3_aa: SAVDGSGANVLT
j_call: TRBJ2-1; v_call: TRBV5-6; cdr3_aa: ASSPPSGRMGNEQF
j_call: TRBJ1-4; v_call: TRBV7-2; cdr3_aa: ASSFSSTNEKLF
j_call: TRBJ1-5; v_call: TRBV2; cdr3_aa: ASSETDGRNQPQH
j_call: TRBJ2-3; v_call: TRBV6-2/TRBV6-3; cdr3_aa: ASSDDRVHTDTQY
j_call: TRBJ2-5; v_call: TRBV7-2; cdr3_aa: ASSTRGGGETQY
j_call: TRBJ2-1; v_call: TRBV29-1; cdr3_aa: SVEALARQTYNEQF
j_call: TRBJ1-5; v_call: TRBV7-8; cdr3_aa: ASSLVQGNQPQH
j_call: TRBJ2-6; v_call: TRBV20-1; cdr3_aa: SAKYPGLAFSSGANVLT
j_call: TRBJ2-3; v_call: TRBV5-1; cdr3_aa: ASSFKGSSTDTQY
j_call: TRBJ2-7; v_call: TRBV27; cdr3_aa: ASSPPGLAGRYEQY
j_call: TRBJ2-2; v_call: TRBV20-1; cdr3_aa: SASTSGSMGGELF
j_call: TRBJ2-7; v_call: TRBV4-2; cdr3_aa: ASSQDRVAVSSYEQY
j_call: TRBJ2-7; v_call: TRBV2; cdr3_aa: ASTPYTSTAYEQY
j_call: TRBJ2-7; v_call: TRBV7-2; cdr3_aa: ASSSPGQGANEQY
j_call: TRBJ1-5; v_call: TRBV5-1; cdr3_aa: ASSLGGTGNQPQH
j_call: TRBJ2-3; v_call: TRBV2; cdr3_aa: ASSQDRGRADTQY
j_call: TRBJ2-1; v_call: TRBV5-5; cdr3_aa: ASSLAGGGSSYNEQF
j_call: TRBJ2-3; v_call: TRBV11-3; cdr3_aa: ASSISRVGAADTQY
j_call: TRBJ2-7; v_call: TRBV18; cdr3_aa: ASSPSSGEVLGEQY
j_call: TRBJ1-5; v_call: TRBV4-3; cdr3_aa: ASSQGQGAQPQH
j_call: TRBJ2-3; v_call: TRBV7-2; cdr3_aa: ASSSGQGWTDTQY
j_call: TRBJ2-1; v_call: TRBV11-2; cdr3_aa: AVTPSGKVGLAGYEQF
j_call: TRBJ1-6; v_call: TRBV5-6; cdr3_aa: ASSGGQGAANSPLH
j_call: TRBJ2-7; v_call: TRBV7-2; cdr3_aa: ASSWGRNLYEQY
j_call: TRBJ2-7; v_call: TRBV18; cdr3_aa: ASSQGSRSYEQY
j_call: TRBJ1-2; v_call: TRBV12-3/TRBV12-4; cdr3_aa: ASKAQGTPNYGYT
j_call: TRBJ2-2; v_call: TRBV12-3/TRBV12-4; cdr3_aa: ASRTGTGLSGELF
j_call: TRBJ2-2; v_call: TRBV27; cdr3_aa: ASSLSGGAITGELF